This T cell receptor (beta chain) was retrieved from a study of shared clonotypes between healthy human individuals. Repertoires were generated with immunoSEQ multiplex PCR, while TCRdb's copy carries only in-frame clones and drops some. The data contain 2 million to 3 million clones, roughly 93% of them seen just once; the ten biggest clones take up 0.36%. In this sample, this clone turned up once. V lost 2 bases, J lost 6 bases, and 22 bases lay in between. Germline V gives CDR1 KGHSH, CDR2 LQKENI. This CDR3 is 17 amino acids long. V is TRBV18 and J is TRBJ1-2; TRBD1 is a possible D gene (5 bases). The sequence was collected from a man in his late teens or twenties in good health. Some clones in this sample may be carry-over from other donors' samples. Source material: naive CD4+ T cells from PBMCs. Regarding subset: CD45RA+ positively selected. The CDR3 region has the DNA TGTGCCAGCTCACCAATTTTTGTATCAGGGCCCAACCATGGCTACACCTTC. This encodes CASSPIFVSGPNHGYTF.